The text below deals with one T cell receptor beta chain. Its target is unknown. An Oncomine TCR Beta short-read assay was used to sequence the DNA from cultured CD4+ T cells. Each CDR3 protein gets one entry after TCRdb re-called the PCR reads with MiXCR. Altogether 20,000 to 25,000 distinct CDR3 sequences are present, roughly 50% being singletons, with the ten largest covering 10% to 15%. This sample was taken from a study of vaccination and CD4 T cells after COVID-19. Overall study context: Six men and four women formed the convalescents, two being Hispanic.

CDR1 is DFQATT and CDR2 is SNEGSKA in the germline V gene (reference sequence). The V gene lost 7 bases and the J gene lost 2 bases, with 11 bases spanning the gap. This CDR3 comprises 12 residues. Time point of the sample: late sampling 161 to 241 days after vaccination in three convalescent patients. Specified treatment: roughly nine-day PBMC culture with coronavirus spike peptide pools or control peptides (ViraFEST assay). The sample in question was CD4+ T cells from blood, cultured in vitro, obtained about 7 months after SARS-CoV-2 vaccination. The source of this sequence is a human donor who had recovered from COVID-19. The chain uses TRBV20-1 and TRBJ2-5; D not certain. The chain's CDR3 is CSVNRPQETQYF. The DNA for the CDR3 is TGCAGTGTAAACAGACCTCAAGAGACCCAGTACTTC.